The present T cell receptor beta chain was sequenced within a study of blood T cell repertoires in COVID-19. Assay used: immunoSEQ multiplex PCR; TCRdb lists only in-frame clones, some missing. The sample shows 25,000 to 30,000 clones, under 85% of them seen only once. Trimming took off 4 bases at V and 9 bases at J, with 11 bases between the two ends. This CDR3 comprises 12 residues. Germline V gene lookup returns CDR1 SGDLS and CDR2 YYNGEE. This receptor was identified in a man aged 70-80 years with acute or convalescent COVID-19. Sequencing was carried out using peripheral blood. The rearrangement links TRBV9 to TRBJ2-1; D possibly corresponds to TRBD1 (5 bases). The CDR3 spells CASSFRETEQFF. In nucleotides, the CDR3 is TGTGCCAGCAGCTTCAGGGAAACTGAGCAGTTCTTC.